This TCR beta chain was observed in a study of metastatic and nonmetastatic thyroid tumors. The CDR3 is 13 residues long. The V gene's germline CDR1 is SEHNR and CDR2 FQNEAQ (reference sequence). V was pared by 5 bases and J by 4 bases, with 5 bases of the junction left unmatched. All patients were treatment-naive before thyroid surgery. MiXCR reprocessed the PCR reads for TCRdb. The data contain some 36,000 clones, about a sixth of them singletons. This clone was observed many times. The sequencing sample was made of blood. The chain recombines TRBV7-9 with TRBJ2-7, with TRBD1 matching over 7 bases. The origin of this receptor is a male donor with papillary thyroid cancer or a benign thyroid nodule (not recorded which). Some clones in this sample may be carry-over from other donors' samples. The CDR3 bases are TGTGCCAGCAGCGAGGACAGGACGTACGAGCAGTACTTC. Translation gives CASSEDRTYEQYF.